These T cell receptor beta chains were read from a single sample in a study of human T cells and chemical hapten exposure. TCRdb reanalysed the RACE reads using MiXCR and keeps one entry per CDR3 protein. Here the sample spans fewer than 200,000 distinct CDR3 sequences, around 22% being singletons. The sequences come from whole blood, collected in connection with sensitization to the hapten diphenylcyclopropenone (DPC). The receptors were sampled from a woman aged 50 to 60 with alopecia areata. Some clones in this sample may be carry-over from other donors' samples. The CDR3 runs from the conserved cysteine through the conserved F or W. Clone size is given for some rows only: seen once, a few or many times, or a class if the clone is expanded.

NA	TRBV20-1	TRBJ1-1	CSASDLTGEITEAFF
NA	TRBV12-3/TRBV12-4	TRBJ2-5	CASSLRGLRETQYF
few	TRBV12-3/TRBV12-4	TRBJ1-2	CASSLAQGGYTF
many	TRBV10-3	TRBJ2-2	CAIMSTGELFF
NA	TRBV5-1	TRBJ2-3	CASSLEASADTQYF
NA	TRBV7-2	TRBJ2-1	CASSFSSGAGGYNEQFF
NA	TRBV2	TRBJ1-5	CASREFRDANQPQHF
NA	TRBV20-1	TRBJ1-4	CSASPTTNEKLFF
NA	TRBV5-1	TRBJ2-5	CASSGTGGIGETQYF
NA	TRBV11-2	TRBJ2-5	CASSPGQGQETQYF
NA	TRBV18	TRBJ1-1	CASSPTGTGSNTEAFF
NA	TRBV2	TRBJ2-3	CASTIVLPQTDTQYF
few	TRBV6-2/TRBV6-3	TRBJ2-5	CASISQGKPGQETQYF
NA	TRBV3-1	TRBJ2-2	CASSLQSGSVGGELFF
few	TRBV29-1	TRBJ1-1	CSVRQGGENTEAFF
few	TRBV5-1	TRBJ1-1	CASSPSGGVTEAFF
NA	TRBV11-2	TRBJ2-1	CASTPQPSPYNEQFF
few	TRBV2	TRBJ1-2	CASSDPASNYGYTF
many	TRBV15	TRBJ2-6	CATSTRSSGANVLTF
NA	TRBV6-1	TRBJ2-5	CASTQDRLYQETQYF
NA	TRBV7-9	TRBJ1-1	CASSPWGATEAFF
few	TRBV29-1	TRBJ1-1	CSAEGGPEAFF
NA	TRBV10-3	TRBJ2-7	CAISPDRDSYEQYF
few	TRBV20-1	TRBJ2-1	CSALPGNNEQFF
few	TRBV28	TRBJ2-7	CASNPLISGTYEQYF
NA	TRBV20-1	TRBJ2-5	CSARILAGGIWKTQYF
NA	TRBV5-1	TRBJ2-2	CASSPRTGSATGELFF
few	TRBV2	TRBJ1-1	CASYSWSEAFF
NA	TRBV6-2/TRBV6-3	TRBJ2-3	CASSYWIADTQYF
NA	TRBV7-6	TRBJ2-2	CASSGALLNTGELFF
NA	TRBV5-1	TRBJ2-7	CASSLVAHEQYF
few	TRBV11-2	TRBJ1-3	CASSFFGGGGSSASGNTIYF
NA	TRBV6-2/TRBV6-3	TRBJ2-7	CASSYLRRANSYEQYF
NA	TRBV29-1	TRBJ1-1	CSVAYTGGPEAFF
NA	TRBV10-3	TRBJ2-3	CAISETTSPTDTQYF
NA	TRBV5-5	TRBJ1-5	CASSLGFRDRAFNQPQHF
NA	TRBV6-6	TRBJ2-7	CASGRSGLQVSEQYF
NA	TRBV9	TRBJ1-3	CASSVAVYSDTIYF
NA	TRBV20-1	TRBJ1-6	CSASLDRGWGSPLHF
few	TRBV29-1	TRBJ2-1	CSVVLGDPSYNEQFF
NA	TRBV6-5	TRBJ2-7	CASSYSTGYEQYF
few	TRBV5-4	TRBJ2-5	CASSSQGVWETQYF
few	TRBV9	TRBJ2-1	CASSPSGLYYNEQFF
few	TRBV20-1	TRBJ2-5	CSARVYRASRETQYF
NA	TRBV4-1	TRBJ2-1	CASSRTSGSRYNEQFF
NA	TRBV5-6	TRBJ2-3	CASSLAGGPQDTQYF
NA	TRBV27	TRBJ2-3	CASSGSSDTQYF
NA	TRBV10-3	TRBJ2-5	CAISEQKVQETQYF
few	TRBV7-2	TRBJ2-1	CASSLVYGSADEQFF
NA	TRBV27	TRBJ1-2	CASSPNTQVNYGYTF
NA	TRBV11-3	TRBJ2-1	CASSLGFSGGGEQFF
many	TRBV5-1	TRBJ2-7	CASSLGGRAYEQYF
NA	TRBV4-1	TRBJ2-7	CASSQGRVLGYEQYF
NA	TRBV7-9	TRBJ1-1	CASRDRGPEAFF
NA	TRBV10-3	TRBJ2-7	CAISESTQGDYEQYF
NA	TRBV10-3	TRBJ2-2	CAISDGLAVTGELFF
NA	TRBV2	TRBJ2-5	CASTLQETQYF